This T cell receptor (beta chain) was profiled in a study of cytomegalovirus exposure and HLA in healthy donors. Findings and limits, study-wide: Reports credit the classifier with highly specific, highly sensitive diagnosis of cytomegalovirus status.

Germline V gives CDR1 SGHVS, CDR2 FNYEAQ. This CDR3 comprises 14 residues. V dropped 1 base and J dropped 7; count of bases not matched to a gene: 3. In regard to this clone: Its target is not known.

The PCR was carried out with 60 Vbeta primers and 13 Jbeta primers. TCRdb's table, derived via immunoSEQ multiplex PCR, lists solely in-frame clones and lacks some. The sample contains approximately 140,000 clones, 70% to 80% of which appear only once. This chain joins TRBV7-6 and TRBJ2-1, with 8 bases that match TRBD2. The sequenced sample was PBMCs. The receptor comes from a male donor in good health and CMV-seronegative. The CDR3 reads CASSLDGGANEQFF. CDR3 bases: TGTGCCAGCAGCTTAGACGGGGGGGCTAATGAGCAGTTCTTC.